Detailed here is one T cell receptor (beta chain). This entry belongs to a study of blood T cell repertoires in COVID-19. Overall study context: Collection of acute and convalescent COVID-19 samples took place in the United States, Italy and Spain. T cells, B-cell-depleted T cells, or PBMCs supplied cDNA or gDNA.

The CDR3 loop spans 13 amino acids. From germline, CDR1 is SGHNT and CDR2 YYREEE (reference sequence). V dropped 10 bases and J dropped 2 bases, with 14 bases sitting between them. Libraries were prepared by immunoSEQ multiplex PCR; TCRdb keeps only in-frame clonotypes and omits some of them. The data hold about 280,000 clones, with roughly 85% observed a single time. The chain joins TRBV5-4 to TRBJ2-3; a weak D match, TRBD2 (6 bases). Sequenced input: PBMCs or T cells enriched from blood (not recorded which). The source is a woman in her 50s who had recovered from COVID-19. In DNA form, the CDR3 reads TGTGCCGGGGGAGGACCAAACACAGATACGCAGTATTTT. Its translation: CAGGGPNTDTQYF.